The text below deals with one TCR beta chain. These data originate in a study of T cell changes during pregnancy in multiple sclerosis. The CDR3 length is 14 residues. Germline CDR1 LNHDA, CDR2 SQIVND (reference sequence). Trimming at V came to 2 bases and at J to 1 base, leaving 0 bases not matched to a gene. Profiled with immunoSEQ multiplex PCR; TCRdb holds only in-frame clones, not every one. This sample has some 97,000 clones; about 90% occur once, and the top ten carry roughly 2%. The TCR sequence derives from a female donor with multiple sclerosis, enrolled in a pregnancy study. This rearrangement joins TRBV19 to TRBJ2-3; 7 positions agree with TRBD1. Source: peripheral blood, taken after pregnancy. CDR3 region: CASSITGGTDTQYF. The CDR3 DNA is TGTGCCAGTAGTATAACAGGGGGCACAGATACGCAGTATTTT.